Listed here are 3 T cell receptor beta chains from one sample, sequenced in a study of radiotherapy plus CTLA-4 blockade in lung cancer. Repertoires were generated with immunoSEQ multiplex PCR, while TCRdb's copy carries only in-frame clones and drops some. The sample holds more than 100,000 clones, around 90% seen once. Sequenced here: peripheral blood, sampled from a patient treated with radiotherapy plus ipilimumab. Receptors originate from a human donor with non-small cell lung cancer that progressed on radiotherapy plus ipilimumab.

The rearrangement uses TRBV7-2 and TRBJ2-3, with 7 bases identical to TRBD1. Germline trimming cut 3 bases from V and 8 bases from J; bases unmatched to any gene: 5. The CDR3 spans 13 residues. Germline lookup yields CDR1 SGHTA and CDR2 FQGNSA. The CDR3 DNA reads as TGTGCCAGCAGCTTGGGTAGACAGGGTACGCAGTATTTT. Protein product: CASSLGRQGTQYF.

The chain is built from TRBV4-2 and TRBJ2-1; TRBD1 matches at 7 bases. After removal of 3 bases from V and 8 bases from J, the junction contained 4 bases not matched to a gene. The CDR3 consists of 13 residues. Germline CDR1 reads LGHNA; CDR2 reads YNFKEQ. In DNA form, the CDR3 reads TGTGCCAGCAGCCATCAAACAGGGGATGAGCAGTTCTTC. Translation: CASSHQTGDEQFF.

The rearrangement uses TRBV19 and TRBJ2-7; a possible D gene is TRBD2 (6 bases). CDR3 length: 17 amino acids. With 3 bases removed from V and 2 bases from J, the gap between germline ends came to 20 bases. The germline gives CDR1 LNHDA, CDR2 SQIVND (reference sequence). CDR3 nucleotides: TGTGCCAGTAGTATGTGGGACTCGATTCTGTCCCCCTACGAGCAGTACTTC. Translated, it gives CASSMWDSILSPYEQYF.